The 26 T cell receptor beta chains given below trace back to one sample, sequenced in a study of T cell responses to AZD1222 COVID-19 vaccine (dated by TCRdb to about 2021). The library was made by the immunoSEQ multiplex PCR assay. TCRdb retrieved this table from immuneACCESS and kept in-frame rearrangements only. Not all clones are present; in checked studies, unresolved V genes account for under half, and no reason is known for the remainder. The sample includes 86,000 or so clones, with about 86% observed a single time. The ten largest clonotypes hold 5.6% of the sample. The time point label, read with the paper, signifies: about 28 days (+/-7) after the second vaccine dose. The material was peripheral blood, obtained 28 days after the second AZD1222 dose. These receptors were obtained from an adult who received the AZD1222 COVID-19 vaccine.

The chain uses TRBV6-1 and TRBJ2-5, with D perhaps TRBD2 (5 bases). CDR3 size: 16 residues. Between the trimmed V and J ends, which lost 2 bases and 0 bases, there was a span of 13 bases. The V gene's germline CDR1 is MNHNS and CDR2 SASEGT. In DNA, the CDR3 is TGTGCCAGCAGTGAATACCCGGGGAAGTACCAAGAGACCCAGTACTTC. Its protein product is CASSEYPGKYQETQYF.

The rearrangement joins TRBV9 to TRBJ2-7; TRBD1 matches 10 bases. The germline V gene encodes CDR1 SGDLS and CDR2 YYNGEE. CDR3 length: 14 amino acids. V shed 3 bases, J shed 9 bases, and the junction held 9 bases outside the gene matches. The CDR3 reads CASSEGQGRTRQYF. CDR3 nucleotide sequence: TGTGCCAGCAGCGAGGGACAGGGGCGGACCCGGCAGTACTTC.

The chain uses TRBV30 and TRBJ2-1; 7 nucleotides line up with TRBD2. This CDR3 has 14 amino acids. Germline CDR1 and CDR2: GTSNPN and SVGIG (reference sequence). The junction had 8 bases not matched to a gene; V was cut back by 5 bases and J by 4 bases. CDR3 loop: CAWEGDYQYNEQFF. CDR3 nucleotides: TGTGCCTGGGAAGGGGACTACCAATACAATGAGCAGTTCTTC.

The V gene is TRBV18, the J gene TRBJ1-1; D remains ambiguous. Germline V gene lookup returns CDR1 KGHSH and CDR2 LQKENI. There are 14 residues in the CDR3. V was clipped by 3 bases and J by 6 bases, with 14 bases between them. DNA for the CDR3: TGTGCCAGCTCACCTGACCTTATAAGGGCTGAAGCTTTCTTT. Translated, it gives CASSPDLIRAEAFF. The full variable domain, with the rest looked up from reference TRBV18 and TRBJ1-1, is NAGVMQNPRHLVRRRGQEARLRCSPMKGHSHVYWYRQLPEEGLKFMVYLQKENIIDESGMPKERFSAEFPKEGPSILRIQQVVRGDSAAYFCASSPDLIRAEAFFGQGTRLTVV.

J is TRBJ1-1 and V is TRBV10-2; D is possibly TRBD1 (5 bases). Germline V gives CDR1 WSHSY, CDR2 SAAADI. This CDR3 is 15 amino acids long. V was shortened by 8 bases and J by 3 bases, with 19 bases between the two germline ends. The CDR3 reads CASSVRRERYTEAFF. The CDR3 region has the DNA TGCGCCAGCTCCGTGCGCAGGGAGAGGTACACTGAAGCTTTCTTT.

The chain recombines TRBV15 with TRBJ1-4; the D gene is possibly TRBD1 (5 bases). V gave up 7 bases and J gave up 3 bases, with 12 bases separating them. CDR1 is LNHNV and CDR2 is YYDKDF in the germline V gene (reference sequence). The CDR3 is 14 amino acids. The CDR3 coding sequence is TGTGCCACCAACCTCCGGGGGTCTAATGAAAAACTGTTTTTT. This codes for CATNLRGSNEKLFF.

V gene TRBV18 combines with J gene TRBJ2-2, with no clear D. There are 16 residues in the CDR3. Trimming left V 1 base short and J 0 bases short, with 9 bases between. Per germline, CDR1 KGHSH and CDR2 LQKENI. CDR3 sequence reads: CASSPRAASNTGELFF. For the CDR3, the DNA is TGTGCCAGCTCACCACGGGCGGCTTCGAACACCGGGGAGCTGTTTTTT.

This sequence joins TRBV9 and TRBJ1-4; no clear D. The CDR3 extends over 15 amino acids. Trimming pared 6 bases from V and 2 bases from J, leaving 14 bases between. Germline V gene lookup returns CDR1 SGDLS and CDR2 YYNGEE. This chain's CDR3 is CASIPSGLTNEKLFF. The CDR3 DNA is TGTGCCAGCATCCCGTCAGGCCTCACTAATGAAAAACTGTTTTTT.

The chain uses TRBV19 and TRBJ2-7; D gene ambiguous. Trimming stripped 5 bases from V and 4 bases from J, with 12 bases between. CDR3 size: 13 residues. Looked up from germline, CDR1 is LNHDA and CDR2 is SQIVND (reference sequence). The CDR3 region is CASSLESRYEQYF. CDR3 DNA: TGTGCCAGTAGTCTTGAGAGCAGATACGAGCAGTACTTC.

The chain has TRBV9 and TRBJ2-5, with 12 bases that match TRBD2. The V gene end was trimmed by 3 bases and the J gene end by 5 bases; junction bases not matched to a gene: 8. Germline values: CDR1 SGDLS, CDR2 YYNGEE. This CDR3 comprises 16 residues. In nucleotides, the CDR3 is TGTGCCAGCAGCGCCTCTAGCGGGGGGGCGACTGAGACCCAGTACTTC. This encodes CASSASSGGATETQYF.

The chain employs TRBV5-8 and TRBJ1-2; possibly TRBD1 for D (6 bases). The V gene lost 0 bases and the J gene lost 2 bases, with 17 bases spanning the gap. The CDR3 runs 17 residues. CDR1 SGHTS and CDR2 YDEGEE come from the germline V gene. CDR3 sequence reads: CASSLGYLRDKNYGYTF. As DNA, the CDR3 is TGTGCCAGCAGCTTGGGTTACCTCCGGGACAAGAACTATGGCTACACCTTC.

The chain recombines TRBV6-5 with TRBJ1-4, with 9 bases aligning to TRBD1. The CDR3 extends over 14 amino acids. The germline CDR1 and CDR2 sequences are MNHEY and SVGAGI. V shed 6 bases, J shed 3 bases, and the junction held 2 bases outside the gene matches. CDR3 sequence (DNA): TGTGCCAGCAGCCGGGACAGGGCTAATGAAAAACTGTTTTTT. It translates to CASSRDRANEKLFF.

The V gene is TRBV13, the J gene TRBJ2-2; 9 bases map to TRBD1. This CDR3 has 16 amino acids. Trimming at V came to 3 bases and at J to 6 bases, leaving 8 bases not matched to a gene. CDR1 and CDR2 (germline): PRHDT, FYEKMQ (reference sequence). The CDR3 protein is CASSLGQGKRPGELFF. The CDR3 DNA reads as TGTGCCAGCAGCTTGGGACAGGGTAAAAGACCCGGGGAGCTGTTTTTT.

The chain employs TRBV30 and TRBJ1-2; D uncertain. Germline V gene sequence: CDR1 GTSNPN, CDR2 SVGIG (reference sequence). V was cut by 2 bases and J by 2 bases, with 9 bases left in between. The CDR3 is made up of 13 amino acids. The CDR3 region has the DNA TGTGCCTGGAGTCGTTCCAGGAACTATGGCTACACCTTC. Translating gives CAWSRSRNYGYTF.

This clone appeared a single time. The chain is built from TRBV6-5 and TRBJ2-7, with D hard to call. Germline CDR1 is MNHEY and CDR2 is SVGAGI. This CDR3 has 15 residues. The V gene lost 2 bases and the J gene lost 2 bases, with 13 bases spanning the gap. The CDR3 spells CASSYIRTLTYEQYF. DNA for the CDR3: TGTGCCAGCAGTTACATCAGGACGCTTACCTACGAGCAGTACTTC.

The V gene is TRBV9, the J gene TRBJ1-4, with 7 positions matching TRBD1. The CDR3 totals 15 residues. V shed 0 bases, J shed 8 bases, and the junction held 7 bases outside the gene matches. The germline V gene has CDR1 SGDLS and CDR2 YYNGEE. The CDR3 protein is CASSVGEGGWEKLFF. CDR3 coding DNA: TGTGCCAGCAGCGTAGGGGAAGGGGGCTGGGAAAAACTGTTTTTT.

This clone was seen once. The chain recombines TRBV5-5 with TRBJ2-7, with TRBD2 matching 10 bases. The CDR3 is made up of 15 amino acids. Germline lookup yields CDR1 SGHKS and CDR2 YYEKEE (reference sequence). V dropped 3 bases and J dropped 4; count of bases not matched to a gene: 7. The CDR3 is CASSSLAGVSYEQYF. Written as DNA, the CDR3 is TGTGCCAGCAGCTCCCTAGCGGGAGTTTCGTACGAGCAGTACTTC.

This clone was picked up one time. The CDR3 nucleotides read TGTGCCAGCAGCCCCACTCTGGGAAAGCAGTTCTTC. It is translated as CASSPTLGKQFF. V usage is TRBV5-4 and J usage is TRBJ2-1; the D is unclear. The CDR3 contains 12 residues. Trimming pared 4 bases from V and 11 bases from J, leaving 13 bases between. Per the germline V gene, CDR1 is SGHNT and CDR2 is YYREEE (reference sequence).

The V and J genes are TRBV28 and TRBJ1-1; D is possibly TRBD1 (5 bases). CDR3 length: 14 amino acids. The V end lost 1 base, the J end lost 4 bases, and 10 bases lay between the germline ends. Germline lookup yields CDR1 MDHEN and CDR2 SYDVKM. The CDR3 spells CASSLSGRVTEAFF. As DNA, the CDR3 is TGTGCCAGCAGTTTATCGGGCAGGGTCACTGAAGCTTTCTTT.

The chain combines TRBV5-4 with TRBJ2-2, with a tentative D call TRBD2 (5 bases). Germline V gives CDR1 SGHNT, CDR2 YYREEE (reference sequence). The CDR3 extends over 16 amino acids. V lost 1 base to trimming and J lost 3 bases, with 13 bases between them. The CDR3 loop is CASSLSGIGYTGELFF. The CDR3 DNA is TGTGCCAGCAGCTTGTCGGGGATTGGTTACACCGGGGAGCTGTTTTTT.

This chain connects TRBV7-9 to TRBJ2-5; 7 nucleotides align to TRBD1. The CDR3 spans 13 residues. The trim removed 8 bases at V and 4 bases at J, leaving 7 bases unmatched. Germline V gene sequence: CDR1 SEHNR, CDR2 FQNEAQ (reference sequence). CDR3 residues: CASLKGARETQYF. The CDR3 nucleotides read TGTGCCAGCCTAAAGGGGGCTCGAGAGACCCAGTACTTC.

The V and J genes are TRBV7-9 and TRBJ1-2, with TRBD1 as a possible D gene (5 bases). V lost 1 base and J lost 3, with 12 bases in between. From germline, CDR1 is SEHNR and CDR2 FQNEAQ (reference sequence). The CDR3 runs to 15 residues. DNA of the CDR3: TGTGCCAGCAGCTTAGGCGGGCAGGGAGACTATGGCTACACCTTC. Residues: CASSLGGQGDYGYTF.

The V and J genes are TRBV7-6 and TRBJ2-5; 7 nucleotides line up with TRBD1. Germline CDR1 and CDR2: SGHVS and FNYEAQ. This CDR3 region has 14 residues. J lost 2 bases, V lost 4 bases, and 4 bases had no gene match. CDR3 region: CASSSQGDQETQYF. DNA of the CDR3: TGTGCCAGCAGCTCCCAGGGGGATCAAGAGACCCAGTACTTC.

This clone was seen only once. The chain couples TRBV4-2 to TRBJ2-3; a weak D match, TRBD1 (6 bases). The V and J ends lost 1 base and 2 bases respectively, with 13 bases between them. The length of the CDR3 is 16 residues. Germline V gene data show CDR1 as LGHNA and CDR2 as YNFKEQ. CDR3 amino acids: CASSQVPGVYTDTQYF. The CDR3 region has the DNA TGTGCCAGCAGCCAAGTCCCAGGGGTCTACACAGATACGCAGTATTTT.

This clone occurred once. This rearrangement joins TRBV15 to TRBJ2-1; D not certain. The CDR3 extends over 13 amino acids. Trimming removed 1 base at V and 9 bases at J, with 10 bases between. From germline, CDR1 is LNHNV and CDR2 YYDKDF (reference sequence). CDR3 sequence (DNA): TGTGCCACCAGCAGAGGGTCACAGAGTGAGCAGTTCTTC. As protein: CATSRGSQSEQFF.

The rearrangement links TRBV5-4 to TRBJ2-7, with 13 bases matching TRBD2. Germline CDR1 reads SGHNT; CDR2 reads YYREEE (reference sequence). There are 15 residues in the CDR3. V shed 4 bases and J 7 bases; nucleotides not matched to a gene: 8. The CDR3 DNA sequence: TGTGCCAGCAGCGGGAGGACTAGCGGGAGTGGGGAGCAGTACTTC. This codes for CASSGRTSGSGEQYF. The variable domain in full, with the rest retrieved from reference TRBV5-4 and TRBJ2-7, is ETGVTQSPTHLIKTRGQQVTLRCSSQSGHNTVSWYQQALGQGPQFIFQYYREEENGRGNFPPRFSGLQFPNYSSELNVNALELDDSALYLCASSGRTSGSGEQYFGPGTRLTVT.